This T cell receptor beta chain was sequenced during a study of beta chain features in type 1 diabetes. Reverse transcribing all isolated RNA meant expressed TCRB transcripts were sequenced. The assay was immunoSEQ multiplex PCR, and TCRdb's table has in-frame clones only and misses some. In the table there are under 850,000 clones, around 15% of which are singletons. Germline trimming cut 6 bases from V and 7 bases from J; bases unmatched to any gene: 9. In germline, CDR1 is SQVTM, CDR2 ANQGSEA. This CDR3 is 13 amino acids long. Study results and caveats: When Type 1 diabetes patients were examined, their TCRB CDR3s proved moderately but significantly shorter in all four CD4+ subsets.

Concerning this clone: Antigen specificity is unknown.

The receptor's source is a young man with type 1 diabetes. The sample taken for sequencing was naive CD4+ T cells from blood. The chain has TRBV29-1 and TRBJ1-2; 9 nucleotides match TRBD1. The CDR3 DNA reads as TGCAGCGTAAGACAGGGGGGATCGGGTGGCTACACCTTC. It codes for CSVRQGGSGGYTF.